Described below is a single TCR beta chain sequence and its context. Germline lookup yields CDR1 SGHDN and CDR2 FVKESK. The V gene end was trimmed by 3 bases and the J gene end by 1 base; junction bases not matched to a gene: 7. There are 17 residues in the CDR3. Using unique molecular identifiers, the investigators prepared the TCRbeta library. TCRdb reprocessed the PCR reads via MiXCR and lists one record per CDR3 protein. The sample consists of 300,000 or so distinct CDR3 sequences, 9.9% of them appearing once. The data originate from a study of T-cell reconstitution after alpha-beta-depleted transplantation in children.

The TCR sequence derives from a human donor who donated a stem cell graft to a child with SCID. The material sequenced was PBMCs from the stem cell graft donor, taken from the stem cell graft. The chain employs TRBV14 and TRBJ2-2; TRBD1 matches 8 bases. The CDR3 protein is CASSQDLTGVNTGELFF. DNA of the CDR3: TGTGCCAGCAGCCAGGACCTGACAGGGGTGAACACCGGGGAGCTGTTTTTT.